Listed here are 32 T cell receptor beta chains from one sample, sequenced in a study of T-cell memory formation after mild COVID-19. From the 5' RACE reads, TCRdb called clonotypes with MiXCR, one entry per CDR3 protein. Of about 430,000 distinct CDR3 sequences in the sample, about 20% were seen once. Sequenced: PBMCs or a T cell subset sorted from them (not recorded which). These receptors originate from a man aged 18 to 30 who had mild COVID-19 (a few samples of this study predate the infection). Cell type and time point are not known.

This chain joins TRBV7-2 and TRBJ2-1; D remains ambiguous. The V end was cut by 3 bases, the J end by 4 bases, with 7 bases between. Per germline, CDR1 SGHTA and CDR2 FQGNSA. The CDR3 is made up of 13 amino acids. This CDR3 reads CASSFAAYNEQFF. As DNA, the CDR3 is TGTGCCAGCAGCTTTGCGGCATACAATGAGCAGTTCTTC.

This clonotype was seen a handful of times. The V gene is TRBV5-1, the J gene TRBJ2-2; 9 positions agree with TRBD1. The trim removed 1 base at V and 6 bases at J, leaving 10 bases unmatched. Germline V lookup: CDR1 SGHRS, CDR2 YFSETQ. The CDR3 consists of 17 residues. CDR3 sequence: CASSLSPGTGYSGELFF. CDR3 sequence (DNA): TGCGCCAGCAGCTTGTCGCCCGGGACAGGGTACTCCGGGGAGCTGTTTTTT.

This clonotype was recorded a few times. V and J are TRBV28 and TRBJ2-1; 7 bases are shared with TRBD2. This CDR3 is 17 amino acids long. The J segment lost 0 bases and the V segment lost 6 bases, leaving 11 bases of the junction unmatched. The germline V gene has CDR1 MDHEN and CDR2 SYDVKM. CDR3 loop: CASRQIAGPSSYNEQFF. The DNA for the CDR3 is TGTGCCAGCAGACAGATAGCGGGCCCGAGCTCCTACAATGAGCAGTTCTTC.

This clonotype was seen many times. The CDR3 loop reads CASSLGDSLDTQYF. CDR3 nucleotide sequence: TGTGCCAGCAGTTTAGGAGACAGCCTAGATACGCAGTATTTT. The chain links TRBV27 to TRBJ2-3, with D perhaps TRBD1 (5 bases). The ends were cut back, 2 bases at V and 5 bases at J, with 11 bases in the middle. The CDR3 is 14 amino acids. Looked up from germline, CDR1 is MNHEY and CDR2 is SMNVEV (reference sequence).

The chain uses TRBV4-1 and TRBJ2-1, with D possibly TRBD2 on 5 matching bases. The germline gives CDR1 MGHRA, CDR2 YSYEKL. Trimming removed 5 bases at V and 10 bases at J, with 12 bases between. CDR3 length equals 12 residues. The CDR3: CASSNSREEQFF. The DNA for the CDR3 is TGCGCCAGCAGCAATAGTCGGGAAGAGCAGTTCTTC.

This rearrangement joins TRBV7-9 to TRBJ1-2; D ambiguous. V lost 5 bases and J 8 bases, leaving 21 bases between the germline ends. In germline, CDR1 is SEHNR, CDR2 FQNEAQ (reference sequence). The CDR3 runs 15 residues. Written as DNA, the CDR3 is TGTGCCAGCAGCAATGGCGGATGGGGAGCCGAGGGCTACACCTTC. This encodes CASSNGGWGAEGYTF.

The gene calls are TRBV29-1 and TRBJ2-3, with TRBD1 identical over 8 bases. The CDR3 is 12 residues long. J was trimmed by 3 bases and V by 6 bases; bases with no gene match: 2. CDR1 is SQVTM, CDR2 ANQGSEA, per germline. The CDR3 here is CSVGQGTDTQYF. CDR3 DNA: TGCAGCGTCGGACAGGGAACAGATACGCAGTATTTT.

The DNA for the CDR3 is TGTGCCAGCAGTCCCTCGGCAGGCGCCTCTGGCTACACCTTC. Translated: CASSPSAGASGYTF. The genes are TRBV6-2 or TRBV6-3 and TRBJ1-2; no clear D. Germline CDR1 reads MNHEY; CDR2 reads SVGEGT. The CDR3 has 14 amino acids. Between the trimmed V and J ends, which lost 5 bases and 7 bases, there was a span of 17 bases.

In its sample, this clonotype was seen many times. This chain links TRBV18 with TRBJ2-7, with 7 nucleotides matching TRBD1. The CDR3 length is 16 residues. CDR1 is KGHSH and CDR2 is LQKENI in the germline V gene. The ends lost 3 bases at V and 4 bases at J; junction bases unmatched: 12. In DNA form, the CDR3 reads TGTGCCAGCTCACCCCTAAGAGTAGGGGGCTTATACGAGCAGTACGTC. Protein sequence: CASSPLRVGGLYEQYV.

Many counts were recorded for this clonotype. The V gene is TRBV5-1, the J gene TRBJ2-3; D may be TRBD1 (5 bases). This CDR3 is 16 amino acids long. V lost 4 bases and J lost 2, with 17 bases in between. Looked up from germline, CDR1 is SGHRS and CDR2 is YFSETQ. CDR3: CASSPGDGALTDTQYF. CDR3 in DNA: TGCGCCAGCAGCCCCGGCGATGGGGCCCTCACAGATACGCAGTATTTT.

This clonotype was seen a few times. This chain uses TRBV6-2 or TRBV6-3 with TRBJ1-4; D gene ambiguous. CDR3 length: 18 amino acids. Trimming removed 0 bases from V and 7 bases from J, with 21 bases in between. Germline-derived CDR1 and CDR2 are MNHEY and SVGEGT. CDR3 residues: CASSYSSTTAGLREKLFF. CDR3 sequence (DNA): TGTGCCAGCAGTTACTCGAGTACGACCGCCGGACTACGTGAAAAACTGTTTTTT.

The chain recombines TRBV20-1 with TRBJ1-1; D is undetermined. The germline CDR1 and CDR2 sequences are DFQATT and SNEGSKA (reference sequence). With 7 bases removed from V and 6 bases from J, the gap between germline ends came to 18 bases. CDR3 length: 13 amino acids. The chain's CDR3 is CSVAPSSRPEAFF. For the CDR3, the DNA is TGCAGTGTTGCCCCTTCGAGTCGTCCTGAAGCTTTCTTT.

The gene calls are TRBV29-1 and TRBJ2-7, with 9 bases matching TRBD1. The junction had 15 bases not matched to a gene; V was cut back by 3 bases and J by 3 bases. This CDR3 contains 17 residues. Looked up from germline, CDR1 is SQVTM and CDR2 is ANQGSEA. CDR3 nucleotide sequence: TGCAGCGTTGAGGTGATTCCGGGGGACAGGGAGAACTACGAGCAGTACGTC. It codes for CSVEVIPGDRENYEQYV.

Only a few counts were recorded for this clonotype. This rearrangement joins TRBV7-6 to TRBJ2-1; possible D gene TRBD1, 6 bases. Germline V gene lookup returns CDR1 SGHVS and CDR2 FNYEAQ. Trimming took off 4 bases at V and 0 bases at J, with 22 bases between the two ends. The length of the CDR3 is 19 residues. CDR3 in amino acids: CASSSPPATGPSSYNEQFF. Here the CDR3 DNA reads TGTGCCAGCAGCTCGCCTCCTGCAACAGGGCCAAGCTCCTACAATGAGCAGTTCTTC.

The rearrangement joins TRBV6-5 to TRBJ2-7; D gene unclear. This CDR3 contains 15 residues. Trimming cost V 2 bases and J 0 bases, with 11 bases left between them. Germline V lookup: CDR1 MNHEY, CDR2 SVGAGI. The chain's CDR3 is CASSYRAVGSYEQYF. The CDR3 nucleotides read TGTGCCAGCAGTTACAGGGCAGTGGGCTCCTACGAGCAGTACTTC.

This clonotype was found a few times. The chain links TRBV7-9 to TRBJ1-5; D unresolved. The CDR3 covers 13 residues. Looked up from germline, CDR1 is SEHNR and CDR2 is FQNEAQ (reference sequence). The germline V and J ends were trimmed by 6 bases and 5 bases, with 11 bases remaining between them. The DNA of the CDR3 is TGTGCCAGCAGTTACGATCAGGATCAGCCCCAGCATTTT. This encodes CASSYDQDQPQHF. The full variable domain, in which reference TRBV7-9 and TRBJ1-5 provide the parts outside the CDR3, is DTGVSQNPRHKITKRGQNVTFRCDPISEHNRLYWYRQTLGQGPEFLTYFQNEAQLEKSRLLSDRFSAERPKGSFSTLEIQRTEQGDSAMYLCASSYDQDQPQHFGDGTRLSIL.

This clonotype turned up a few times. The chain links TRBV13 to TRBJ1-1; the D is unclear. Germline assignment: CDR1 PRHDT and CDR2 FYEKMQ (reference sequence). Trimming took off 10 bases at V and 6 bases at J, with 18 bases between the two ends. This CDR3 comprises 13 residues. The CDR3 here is CATKLGSLAEAFF. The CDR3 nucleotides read TGTGCCACCAAGTTAGGGAGTCTCGCTGAAGCTTTCTTT.

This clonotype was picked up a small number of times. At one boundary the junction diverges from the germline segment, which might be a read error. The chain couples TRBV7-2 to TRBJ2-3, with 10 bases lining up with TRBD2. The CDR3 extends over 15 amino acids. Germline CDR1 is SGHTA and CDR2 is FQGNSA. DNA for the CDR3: TGTGCCAGCATCTTAGCGGGGGGACGCACAGATACGCAGTATTTT. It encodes CASILAGGRTDTQYF.

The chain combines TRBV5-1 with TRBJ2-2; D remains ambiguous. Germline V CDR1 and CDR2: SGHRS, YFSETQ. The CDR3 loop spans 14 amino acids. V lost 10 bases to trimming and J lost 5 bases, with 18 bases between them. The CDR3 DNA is TGCGCCTGCGCGCACGGGTCGCCGACCGGGGAGCTGTTTTTT. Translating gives CACAHGSPTGELFF.

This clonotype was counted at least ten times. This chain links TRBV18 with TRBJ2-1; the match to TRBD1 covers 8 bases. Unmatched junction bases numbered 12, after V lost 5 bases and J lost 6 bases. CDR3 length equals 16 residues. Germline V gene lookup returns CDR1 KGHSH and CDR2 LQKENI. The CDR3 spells CASSIQDRAKGNEQFF. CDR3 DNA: TGTGCCAGCTCAATCCAGGACAGGGCCAAAGGCAATGAGCAGTTCTTC.

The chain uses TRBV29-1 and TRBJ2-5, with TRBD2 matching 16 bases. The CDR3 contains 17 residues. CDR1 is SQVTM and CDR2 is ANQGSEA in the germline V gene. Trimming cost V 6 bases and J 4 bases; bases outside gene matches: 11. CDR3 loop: CSVNPGLAGGPRETQYF. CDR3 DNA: TGCAGCGTCAACCCGGGACTAGCGGGAGGGCCGAGAGAGACCCAGTACTTC. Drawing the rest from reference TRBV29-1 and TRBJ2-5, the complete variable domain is SAVISQKPSRDICQRGTSLTIQCQVDSQVTMMFWYRQQPGQSLTLIATANQGSEATYESGFVIDKFPISRPNLTFSTLTVSNMSPEDSSIYLCSVNPGLAGGPRETQYFGPGTRLLVL.

The CDR3 region has the DNA TGTGCCAGCAGTTACAGGACAGGGTCTAATTCACCCCTCCACTTT. As protein: CASSYRTGSNSPLHF. This rearrangement joins TRBV6-5 to TRBJ1-6; 8 nucleotides align to TRBD1. V lost 2 bases and J lost 6; bases outside the gene matches: 3. Germline values: CDR1 MNHEY, CDR2 SVGAGI. There are 15 residues in the CDR3.

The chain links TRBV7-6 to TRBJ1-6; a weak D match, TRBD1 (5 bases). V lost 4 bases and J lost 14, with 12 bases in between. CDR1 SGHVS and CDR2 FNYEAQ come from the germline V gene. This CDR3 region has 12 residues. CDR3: CASSSPGTTLHF. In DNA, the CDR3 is TGTGCCAGCAGCTCCCCCGGGACCACCCTCCACTTT. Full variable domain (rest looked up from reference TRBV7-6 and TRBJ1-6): GAGVSQSPRYKVTKRGQDVALRCDPISGHVSLYWYRQALGQGPEFLTYFNYEAQQDKSGLPNDRFSAERPEGSISTLTIQRTEQRDSAMYRCASSSPGTTLHFGNGTRLTVT.

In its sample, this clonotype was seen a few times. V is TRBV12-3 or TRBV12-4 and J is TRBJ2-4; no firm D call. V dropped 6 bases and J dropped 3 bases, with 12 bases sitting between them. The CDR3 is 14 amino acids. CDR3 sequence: CASSTAGGKNIQYF. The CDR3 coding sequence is TGTGCCAGCAGCACCGCAGGCGGCAAAAACATTCAGTACTTC.

The CDR3 nucleotides read TGTGCCAGCAGTCGGAGGCGGACAGGGTATAATTCACCCCTCCACTTT. It encodes CASSRRRTGYNSPLHF. The chain recombines TRBV27 with TRBJ1-6, with TRBD1 matching 8 bases. Looked up from germline, CDR1 is MNHEY and CDR2 is SMNVEV (reference sequence). Trimming at V came to 5 bases and at J to 4 bases, leaving 7 bases not matched to a gene. The CDR3 is 16 amino acids.

Here the CDR3 reads CSVRLAMDTQYF. As DNA, the CDR3 is TGCAGCGTTCGACTAGCGATGGATACGCAGTATTTT. V is TRBV29-1 and J is TRBJ2-3; 8 bases align to TRBD2. This CDR3 has 12 amino acids. Trimming removed 5 bases from V and 6 bases from J; junction bases left unmatched: 4. Germline V lookup: CDR1 SQVTM, CDR2 ANQGSEA.

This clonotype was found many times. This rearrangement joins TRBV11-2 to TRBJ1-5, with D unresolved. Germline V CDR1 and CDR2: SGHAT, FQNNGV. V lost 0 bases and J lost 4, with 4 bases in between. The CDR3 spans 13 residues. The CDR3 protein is CASSLERNQPQHF. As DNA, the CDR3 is TGTGCCAGCAGCTTAGAGAGAAATCAGCCCCAGCATTTT. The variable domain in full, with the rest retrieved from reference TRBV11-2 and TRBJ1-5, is EAGVAQSPRYKIIEKRQSVAFWCNPISGHATLYWYQQILGQGPKLLIQFQNNGVVDDSQLPKDRFSAERLKGVDSTLKIQPAKLEDSAVYLCASSLERNQPQHFGDGTRLSIL.

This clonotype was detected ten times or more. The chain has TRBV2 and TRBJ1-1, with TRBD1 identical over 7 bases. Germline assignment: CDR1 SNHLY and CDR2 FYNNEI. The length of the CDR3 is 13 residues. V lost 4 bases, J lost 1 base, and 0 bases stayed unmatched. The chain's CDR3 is CASSGQGNTEAFF. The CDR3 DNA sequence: TGTGCCAGCAGTGGACAGGGGAACACTGAAGCTTTCTTT.

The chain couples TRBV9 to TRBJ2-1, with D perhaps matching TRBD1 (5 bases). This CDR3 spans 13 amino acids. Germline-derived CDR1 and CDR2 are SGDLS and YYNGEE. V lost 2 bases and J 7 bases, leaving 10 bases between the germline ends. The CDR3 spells CASSVTTGNEQFF. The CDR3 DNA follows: TGTGCCAGCAGCGTGACCACAGGTAATGAGCAGTTCTTC.

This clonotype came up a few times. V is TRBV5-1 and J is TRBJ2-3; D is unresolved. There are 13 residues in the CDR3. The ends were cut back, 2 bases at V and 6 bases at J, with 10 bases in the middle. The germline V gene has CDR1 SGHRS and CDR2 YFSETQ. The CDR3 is CASSFPRHDTQYF. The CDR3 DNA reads TGCGCCAGCAGCTTTCCCCGTCACGATACGCAGTATTTT.

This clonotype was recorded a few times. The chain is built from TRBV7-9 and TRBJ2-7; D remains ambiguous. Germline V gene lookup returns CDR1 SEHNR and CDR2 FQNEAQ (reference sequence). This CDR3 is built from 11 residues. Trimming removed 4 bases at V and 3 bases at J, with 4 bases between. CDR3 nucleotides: TGTGCCAGCAGCTCGATCTACGAGCAGTACTTC. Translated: CASSSIYEQYF.

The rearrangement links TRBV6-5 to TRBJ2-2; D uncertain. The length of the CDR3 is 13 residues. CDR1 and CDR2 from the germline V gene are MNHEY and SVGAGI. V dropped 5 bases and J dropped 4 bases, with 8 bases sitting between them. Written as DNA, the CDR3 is TGTGCCAGCAGTACACGAATCACCGGGGAGCTGTTTTTT. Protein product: CASSTRITGELFF.